This T cell receptor beta chain was identified in a study of identical twins' blood T cells. General observations from the study: Abundant TCRbeta CDR3s overlapped more between twins than with unrelated donors. Twins reportedly had markedly more similar V usage than unrelated donors, even among out-of-frame TCRbeta clonotypes.

TCRdb re-analysed the 5' RACE reads in MiXCR, keeping a single row per CDR3 protein. In the table there are roughly 380,000 distinct CDR3 sequences, roughly 28% of which are singletons. This clonotype was observed a few times. Its antigen is as yet unknown. This CDR3 region has 11 residues. Germline V CDR1 and CDR2: SNHLY, FYNNEI. Deletions cut 2 bases from V and 8 bases from J, with 5 bases between. The chain combines TRBV2 with TRBJ2-3; D gene ambiguous. This receptor was taken from a woman between 18 and 55 years old in good health. Material for sequencing was PBMCs. Here the CDR3 DNA reads TGTGCCAGCAGTGAAAAGTCTACGCAGTATTTT. This codes for CASSEKSTQYF.